This entry concerns a single T cell receptor (beta chain). The germline V gene encodes CDR1 SGDLS and CDR2 YYNGEE. This CDR3 contains 15 residues. V shed 1 base and J shed 0 bases, with 7 bases lying between them. The sample is drawn from a study of blood T cell repertoires in COVID-19. The method was immunoSEQ multiplex PCR; TCRdb's version includes in-frame clones alone and lacks a portion of them. Among 240,000 or so clones, approximately 83% were seen once, and the ten largest hold 2.5% to 3.5%. The TCR originated in a woman between 40 and 50 years old with acute COVID-19. J is TRBJ2-2 and V is TRBV9, with unresolved D. Sequencing was carried out using PBMCs or T cells enriched from blood (not recorded which). CDR3 residues: CASSVLISNTGELFF. The CDR3 DNA reads TGTGCCAGCAGCGTACTAATTTCGAACACCGGGGAGCTGTTTTTT.